This T cell receptor (beta chain) was identified during a study of cytomegalovirus exposure and HLA in healthy donors. V gave up 3 bases and J gave up 0 bases, with 15 bases separating them. CDR3 length: 15 amino acids. Germline lookup yields CDR1 GTSNPN and CDR2 SVGIG (reference sequence). About this clone itself: What it recognizes is unknown.

PCR used 60 Vbeta primers and 13 Jbeta primers. TCRdb's copy holds only in-frame clones and misses some; the assay was immunoSEQ multiplex PCR. Among roughly 98,000 clones listed, approximately 72% were seen once. Study conclusions and caveats: Several of the most significant clusters appeared, in a later analysis, to be linked to common viral pathogens. In an earlier analysis, most TCR beta V segments were productive about 87% or about 30% of the time. Altogether, 150 to 200 TCR beta chains were recorded as cytomegalovirus-associated.

The TCR sequence derives from a man younger than 35 in good health and CMV-seropositive. The J gene is TRBJ2-7, the V gene TRBV30; TRBD1 is a possible D gene (5 bases). Sequences were obtained from PBMCs. The CDR3 loop reads CAWSTPETASYEQYF. In nucleotides, the CDR3 is TGTGCCTGGAGCACCCCGGAGACAGCCTCCTACGAGCAGTACTTC.